The TCR beta chain under discussion was sequenced for a study of vaccination effects on CD4 cells after COVID-19. The CDR3 has 12 amino acids. Germline lookup yields CDR1 SGHAT and CDR2 FQNNGV. The germline V and J ends were trimmed by 5 bases and 5 bases, with 9 bases remaining between them. Sequenced by immunoSEQ multiplex PCR; TCRdb stores in-frame clones only, minus some. This table holds about 41,000 clones, about two thirds found once. As concerns this clone: Its antigen is not identified.

Points from the study as a whole: The study enrolled few convalescent patients and sampled no early post-infection timepoints.

ViraFEST assay sequencing came after antigen-specific CD4+ T cells were expanded with viral peptide pools. Scientists isolated CD4+ T cells after an approximately 11-day culture period ended. Among the vaccine recipients, none had a prior SARS-CoV-2 infection, and nucleocapsid antibodies were negative. The sample here was CD4+ T cells from PBMCs cultured with HCoV-OC43 spike peptides, taken before COVID-19 vaccination. As for subset: HCoV-OC43 spike overlapping peptide pool stimulation. The source is a human donor who received a COVID-19 vaccine. V and J are TRBV11-2 and TRBJ1-2; a weak D match, TRBD1 (5 bases). DNA for the CDR3: TGTGCCAGCAGCCACGGGACTTATGGCTACACCTTC. Its translation: CASSHGTYGYTF.